These 29 T cell receptor beta chains were all obtained from the same sample, sequenced in a study of blood T cell repertoires in COVID-19. Clones were sequenced by immunoSEQ multiplex PCR, and TCRdb holds only the in-frame ones, with some missing. The sample has some 17,000 clones; about 90% are singletons. Sequenced material: peripheral blood. These receptors were obtained from a man in his forties or fifties with active COVID-19.

The rearrangement joins TRBV7-9 to TRBJ1-1; TRBD1 matches at 9 bases. Germline loops: CDR1 SEHNR, CDR2 FQNEAQ (reference sequence). CDR3 length: 18 amino acids. V lost 2 bases and J lost 0; bases outside the gene matches: 10. The CDR3 bases are TGTGCCAGCAGCTTATGGTCCGGGACAGGGATCGTGAACACTGAAGCTTTCTTT. Protein product: CASSLWSGTGIVNTEAFF.

The rearrangement joins TRBV29-1 to TRBJ2-1; TRBD2 agrees at 7 bases. V was clipped by 4 bases and J by 7 bases; unmatched bases: 10. The CDR3 runs to 14 residues. The germline V gene encodes CDR1 SQVTM and CDR2 ANQGSEA. As DNA, the CDR3 is TGCAGCGTTGTGGAACAGCGGGGAGGAAATGAGCAGTTCTTC. The encoded protein is CSVVEQRGGNEQFF.

The chain has TRBV7-9 and TRBJ2-3; 9 bases match TRBD2. Germline V gene data show CDR1 as SEHNR and CDR2 as FQNEAQ (reference sequence). With 2 bases clipped from V and 0 bases from J, the junction kept 3 bases outside the gene matches. The CDR3 runs to 16 residues. CDR3 loop: CASSLRLAVSTDTQYF. CDR3 in DNA: TGTGCCAGCAGCTTACGACTAGCGGTGAGCACAGATACGCAGTATTTT.

This clone was seen just once. This sequence joins TRBV30 and TRBJ2-7; 8 bases align to TRBD1. With V trimmed by 4 bases and J by 0 bases, 5 bases remained unmatched. Germline V gives CDR1 GTSNPN, CDR2 SVGIG (reference sequence). CDR3 size: 14 residues. CDR3 residues: CAWTGQGSSYEQYF. Here the CDR3 DNA reads TGTGCCTGGACCGGACAGGGAAGCTCCTACGAGCAGTACTTC.

The chain combines TRBV18 with TRBJ2-7, with 9 bases fitting TRBD1. Looked up from germline, CDR1 is KGHSH and CDR2 is LQKENI. Trimming took 3 bases from V and 1 from J; bases not matched to a gene: 1. The CDR3 has 14 residues. CDR3 sequence (DNA): TGTGCCAGCTCACCCGGGACAGGGTCCTACGAGCAGTACTTC. Its protein is CASSPGTGSYEQYF.

V is TRBV20-1 and J is TRBJ2-7; the match to TRBD2 covers 7 bases. Unmatched junction bases numbered 5, after V lost 3 bases and J lost 3 bases. There are 13 residues in the CDR3. Per germline, CDR1 DFQATT and CDR2 SNEGSKA (reference sequence). The CDR3 sequence is CSASHGLGYEQYF. CDR3 nucleotide sequence: TGCAGTGCTAGTCACGGACTAGGCTACGAGCAGTACTTC.

This sequence joins TRBV11-2 and TRBJ2-2; D may be TRBD1 (6 bases). With 2 bases removed from V and 8 bases from J, the gap between germline ends came to 9 bases. Germline CDR1 and CDR2: SGHAT and FQNNGV. This CDR3 has 13 amino acids. The CDR3 loop reads CASSLRTVGELFF. The CDR3 DNA sequence: TGTGCCAGCAGCTTACGGACAGTTGGGGAGCTGTTTTTT.

The CDR3 reads CASRQGSGNTIYF. The CDR3, as DNA: TGTGCCAGCAGACAGGGCTCTGGAAACACCATATATTTT. The rearrangement joins TRBV2 to TRBJ1-3; TRBD1 might be the D (6 bases). The V gene lost 6 bases and the J gene lost 0 bases, with 6 bases spanning the gap. The CDR3 has 13 amino acids. Germline V gives CDR1 SNHLY, CDR2 FYNNEI.

The chain carries TRBV11-2 and TRBJ2-5, with TRBD2 matching 12 bases. CDR1 and CDR2 (germline): SGHAT, FQNNGV. Trimming cost V 1 base and J 9 bases; bases outside gene matches: 15. This CDR3 is 18 amino acids long. The CDR3, as DNA: TGTGCCAGCAGCTTAGGCACGACTAGCGGGAGTCCCTGGAGAGCCCAGTACTTC. This translates into CASSLGTTSGSPWRAQYF.

The chain couples TRBV7-2 to TRBJ1-1; TRBD1 is a possible D gene (5 bases). Germline CDR1 is SGHTA and CDR2 is FQGNSA. The CDR3 contains 16 residues. Trimming removed 1 base from V and 5 bases from J, with 17 bases in between. The CDR3 reads CASSLEKSRVSTEAFF. The CDR3 bases are TGTGCCAGCAGCTTAGAGAAGTCCAGGGTGTCGACTGAAGCTTTCTTT.

The CDR3 bases are TGCAGTGCTAGTCAGGGGCGGCCGGGACTAACATACAATGAGCAGTTCTTC. Protein: CSASQGRPGLTYNEQFF. The V gene is TRBV20-1, the J gene TRBJ2-1; D might be TRBD2 (7 bases). The CDR3 has 17 amino acids. Germline loops: CDR1 DFQATT, CDR2 SNEGSKA (reference sequence). V lost 3 bases and J lost 4, with 22 bases in between.

The gene calls are TRBV5-1 and TRBJ2-6; 10 nucleotides line up with TRBD1. CDR1 and CDR2 from the germline V gene are SGHRS and YFSETQ. CDR3 length: 19 residues. J was trimmed by 0 bases and V by 7 bases; bases with no gene match: 13. The CDR3 sequence: CASHSPPGQGSSGANVLTF. In DNA form, the CDR3 reads TGCGCCAGCCACAGTCCCCCGGGACAGGGGTCCTCTGGGGCCAACGTCCTGACTTTC.

This chain connects TRBV27 to TRBJ1-1; weak D call: TRBD1 (6 bases). The CDR3 length is 13 residues. Germline CDR1 reads MNHEY; CDR2 reads SMNVEV (reference sequence). V was pared by 5 bases and J by 3 bases, with 10 bases between. The CDR3 bases are TGTGCCAGCAGTGCAGGGGTGTACACTGAAGCTTTCTTT. Protein: CASSAGVYTEAFF.

CDR3 DNA sequence: TGTGCCAGCAGCCTTACAGGGGGCCCCCAAGAGACCCAGTACTTC. Translating gives CASSLTGGPQETQYF. The gene calls are TRBV7-2 and TRBJ2-5; 9 nucleotides align to TRBD1. The CDR3 extends over 15 amino acids. Germline V CDR1 and CDR2: SGHTA, FQGNSA. After removal of 5 bases from V and 1 base from J, the junction contained 5 bases not matched to a gene.

The CDR3 protein is CASTSSESSYNEQFF. The CDR3 coding sequence is TGCGCCAGCACTTCTAGCGAGAGCTCCTACAATGAGCAGTTCTTC. The gene calls are TRBV5-1 and TRBJ2-1; tentative D call: TRBD2 (6 bases). The CDR3 runs 15 residues. Germline V gene sequence: CDR1 SGHRS, CDR2 YFSETQ. Deletions cut 6 bases from V and 0 bases from J, with 13 bases between.

This chain connects TRBV5-5 to TRBJ1-6, with D perhaps TRBD1 (6 bases). The CDR3 contains 16 residues. Germline V gene sequence: CDR1 SGHKS, CDR2 YYEKEE (reference sequence). Between the trimmed V and J ends, which lost 4 bases and 7 bases, there was a span of 18 bases. CDR3 in DNA: TGTGCCAGCAGCATCCCAACAGGGTCGGGGAATTCACCCCTCCACTTT. It is translated as CASSIPTGSGNSPLHF.

The chain carries TRBV6-2 or TRBV6-3 and TRBJ2-1; D is undetermined. CDR3 length equals 15 residues. Per the germline V gene, CDR1 is MNHEY and CDR2 is SVGEGT. Trimming took off 3 bases at V and 12 bases at J, with 21 bases between the two ends. For the CDR3, the DNA is TGTGCCAGCAGTTATGGCATAGTGTCCGGTTCGGGGCAGTTCTTC. It encodes CASSYGIVSGSGQFF.

The chain couples TRBV3-1 (or the pseudogene TRBV3-2) to TRBJ2-5; 7 nucleotides match TRBD1. The germline gives CDR1 LGHDT, CDR2 YNNKEL (reference sequence). V lost 5 bases and J lost 5; bases outside the gene matches: 11. The CDR3 loop spans 15 amino acids. CDR3 amino acids: CASSTRSGQFETQYF. The CDR3 DNA reads TGTGCCAGCAGCACCCGCTCGGGACAGTTTGAGACCCAGTACTTC.

This rearrangement joins TRBV25-1 to TRBJ2-2; TRBD1 matches 7 bases. Trimming at V came to 4 bases and at J to 7 bases, leaving 9 bases not matched to a gene. The length of the CDR3 is 15 residues. CDR1 MGHDK and CDR2 SYGVNS come from the germline V gene. CDR3 sequence reads: CASSVDRTGGGELFF. CDR3 nucleotides: TGTGCCAGCAGTGTGGACAGGACGGGCGGCGGGGAGCTGTTTTTT.

The gene calls are TRBV6-5 and TRBJ1-2; perhaps TRBD1 as D (5 bases). The V end lost 2 bases, the J end lost 6 bases, and 13 bases lay between the germline ends. This CDR3 is 14 amino acids long. Germline values: CDR1 MNHEY, CDR2 SVGAGI. The CDR3 spells CASSYISGGDGYTF. The CDR3 DNA is TGTGCCAGCAGTTACATTAGCGGGGGGGATGGCTACACCTTC.

This rearrangement joins TRBV28 to TRBJ1-3; D remains ambiguous. Germline V gene lookup returns CDR1 MDHEN and CDR2 SYDVKM. V shed 5 bases and J shed 4 bases, with 12 bases lying between them. The CDR3 length is 14 residues. The CDR3 sequence is CASSPPVRGNTIYF. In DNA, the CDR3 is TGTGCCAGCAGTCCACCCGTCAGAGGAAACACCATATATTTT.

The chain has TRBV19 and TRBJ1-2; 12 positions agree with TRBD1. Unmatched junction bases numbered 8, after V lost 5 bases and J lost 4 bases. Germline V gives CDR1 LNHDA, CDR2 SQIVND (reference sequence). The CDR3 length is 16 residues. CDR3 sequence: CASSVTGTGGLYGYTF. CDR3 sequence (DNA): TGTGCCAGTAGTGTAACCGGGACAGGGGGCCTCTATGGCTACACCTTC.

The genes are TRBV28 and TRBJ2-1; 10 bases are a match to TRBD2. The length of the CDR3 is 17 residues. Unmatched junction bases numbered 13, after V lost 5 bases and J lost 6 bases. The germline CDR1 and CDR2 sequences are MDHEN and SYDVKM. CDR3 amino acids: CASSHRGGASGSNEQFF. CDR3 coding DNA: TGTGCCAGCAGTCATAGGGGTGGGGCTAGCGGGAGCAATGAGCAGTTCTTC.

J is TRBJ2-6 and V is TRBV5-1, with D perhaps TRBD2 (6 bases). V lost 0 bases and J lost 4, with 20 bases in between. CDR3 length: 19 residues. From germline, CDR1 is SGHRS and CDR2 YFSETQ. This CDR3 reads CASSLERGRIRSGANVLTF. In DNA, the CDR3 is TGCGCCAGCAGCTTGGAGAGAGGGAGGATTCGATCAGGGGCCAACGTCCTGACTTTC.

The chain combines TRBV7-9 with TRBJ1-1; no clear D gene. This CDR3 has 13 residues. Looked up from germline, CDR1 is SEHNR and CDR2 is FQNEAQ (reference sequence). V was pared by 5 bases and J by 1 base, with 8 bases between. Here the CDR3 DNA reads TGTGCCAGCAGCATGAACAGGAACACTGAAGCTTTCTTT. Its translation is CASSMNRNTEAFF.

The chain is built from TRBV7-6 and TRBJ2-7, with a tentative D call TRBD2 (6 bases). Germline V gene lookup returns CDR1 SGHVS and CDR2 FNYEAQ. This CDR3 is 15 amino acids long. The V end was cut by 5 bases, the J end by 2 bases, with 16 bases between. The chain's CDR3 is CASSLRASDTYEQYF. The CDR3 DNA reads as TGTGCCAGCAGCCTCCGGGCTAGCGACACCTACGAGCAGTACTTC.

This clone has just a few counts. The chain uses TRBV3-1 (or the pseudogene TRBV3-2) and TRBJ2-1, with a weak D call TRBD1 (6 bases). V lost 4 bases to trimming and J lost 3 bases, with 10 bases between them. Germline V CDR1 and CDR2: LGHDT, YNNKEL (reference sequence). This CDR3 has 14 amino acids. The CDR3 region has the DNA TGTGCCAGCAGCCTCCAGGGGCGCTACAATGAGCAGTTCTTC. Protein sequence: CASSLQGRYNEQFF.

The rearrangement uses TRBV28 and TRBJ1-6, with unresolved D. The germline V gene has CDR1 MDHEN and CDR2 SYDVKM. V lost 3 bases, J lost 5 bases, and 8 bases lay in between. The CDR3 is 14 amino acids. The CDR3 nucleotides are TGTGCCAGCAGTTTTTCGCCAGATAATTCACCCCTCCACTTT. Amino acid sequence: CASSFSPDNSPLHF.

The gene calls are TRBV20-1 and TRBJ1-1, with unresolved D. Germline CDR1 is DFQATT and CDR2 is SNEGSKA (reference sequence). CDR3 length: 11 residues. Trimming removed 2 bases from V and 3 bases from J, with 4 bases in between. The DNA of the CDR3 is TGCAGTGCTAGACAGGACACTGAAGCTTTCTTT. Residues: CSARQDTEAFF.